The rows below give T cell receptor beta chains drawn from one sample of a study of cytomegalovirus exposure and HLA in healthy donors. This table comes from immunoSEQ multiplex PCR, and its TCRdb copy is limited to in-frame clones, with some not included. Of about 120,000 clones in the sample, 60% to 85% were seen once. The sample consisted of PBMCs. Every receptor here comes from a female donor in good health and CMV-seronegative. Each CDR3 is given with its conserved first and last residue. The D gene is left open where the match is weak. Only part of the rows carry a size: once, few, many, or a class if the clone is expanded.

v_gene	j_gene	abundance	d_gene	CDR3nt	CDR3aa
TRBV6-6	TRBJ2-7	-	TRBD2	TGTGCCAGCAGGAGCGGGGGCCGCTCCTACGAGCAGTACTTC	CASRSGGRSYEQYF
TRBV6-5	TRBJ1-1	-	-	TGTGCCAGCAGTGAATACTTAGAGGATGAAGCTTTCTTT	CASSEYLEDEAFF
TRBV19	TRBJ2-5	-	-	TGTGCCAGTAGACGGGCAGGGGGGCAAGAGACCCAGTACTTC	CASRRAGGQETQYF
TRBV19	TRBJ1-5	-	-	TGTGCCAGTAGGGGGAGCAGTTACAATCAGCCCCAGCATTTT	CASRGSSYNQPQHF
TRBV18	TRBJ2-2	-	TRBD1	TGTGCCAGCTCACCACCGGGACAGGTCGGGACCGGGGAGCTGTTTTTT	CASSPPGQVGTGELFF
TRBV5-4	TRBJ2-6	-	-	TGTGCCAGCAGCTTGGTATCTGGGGCCAACGTCCTGACTTTC	CASSLVSGANVLTF
TRBV7-3	TRBJ2-7	-	TRBD1	TGTGCCAGCAGCTTAACCGGGACAGGCTCCTACGAGCAGTACTTC	CASSLTGTGSYEQYF
TRBV11-3	TRBJ1-3	few	-	TGTGCCAGCAGTTTCAGGGTGTACTCTGGAAACACCATATATTTT	CASSFRVYSGNTIYF
TRBV2	TRBJ2-2	-	TRBD2	TGTGCCAGCAGTGAGAGGGGCGGGAGAGTCGGGGAGCTGTTTTTT	CASSERGGRVGELFF
TRBV14	TRBJ2-1	-	TRBD2	TGTGCCAGCAGCCGTCGGTGGAGCGGGGGGGCCGGTGAGCAGTTCTTC	CASSRRWSGGAGEQFF
TRBV30	TRBJ1-1	-	-	TGTGCCTGGAGTCCCAGGGTGGCTGAAGCTTTCTTT	CAWSPRVAEAFF
TRBV19	TRBJ2-5	-	TRBD2	TGTGCCAGTAGTCTCTCCGGGACTACCAAAGAGACCCAGTACTTC	CASSLSGTTKETQYF
TRBV6-1	TRBJ2-1	-	TRBD1	TGTGCCAGCAGGACAGGGGGCGCGTCCTACAATGAGCAGTTCTTC	CASRTGGASYNEQFF
TRBV2	TRBJ1-1	few	-	TGTGCCAGCATTTCCGCCGGGAGGAATACTGAAGCTTTCTTT	CASISAGRNTEAFF
TRBV25-1	TRBJ2-5	-	-	TGTGCCAGCAGTGACCGGTACCAAGAGACCCAGTACTTC	CASSDRYQETQYF
TRBV19	TRBJ1-2	-	-	TGTGCCAGTAGTATAGAGCACAGGGTGAACTATGGCTACACCTTC	CASSIEHRVNYGYTF
TRBV28	TRBJ1-5	-	TRBD1	TGTGCCAGCAGTTTATGGACAGGGTCGCCCAGCCAGCATTTT	CASSLWTGSPSQHF
TRBV9	TRBJ2-5	-	-	TGTGCCAGCAGCGTAGCGGTGGGAGGGGGAGAGACCCAGTACTTC	CASSVAVGGGETQYF
TRBV2	TRBJ1-3	-	TRBD1	TGTGCCAGCAGGAGGACAGGGGGAACTGGAAACACCATATATTTT	CASRRTGGTGNTIYF
TRBV7-8	TRBJ2-1	-	-	TGTGCCAGCAGCTTAGGCAAGACAGGCCCACCTAGAGTAAATGAGCAGTTCTTC	CASSLGKTGPPRVNEQFF
TRBV19	TRBJ1-6	-	-	TGTGCCAGTAGTATAACCGGGGGGTCTAATTCACCCCTCCACTTT	CASSITGGSNSPLHF
TRBV7-2	TRBJ2-5	-	-	TGTGCCAGCAGCCGGTATCGGGAGACCCAGTACTTC	CASSRYRETQYF
TRBV28	TRBJ2-5	-	TRBD2	TGTGCCAGGACGGGAGGGCCTCCCACTCTAGAGACCCAGTACTTC	CARTGGPPTLETQYF
TRBV2	TRBJ2-5	-	TRBD2	TGTGCCAGCAGTGAAAGGAGCGGGGGGGAAACTCAAGAGACCCAGTACTTC	CASSERSGGETQETQYF
TRBV30	TRBJ2-7	few	-	TGTGCCTGGAGTTCCGTCCGCGGGTCCGAGCAGTACTTC	CAWSSVRGSEQYF
TRBV9	TRBJ2-3	-	TRBD2	TGTGCCAGCAGCGTGGGGAGGACTAGCGGGGGTGAGCAGTATTTT	CASSVGRTSGGEQYF
TRBV27	TRBJ2-2	-	TRBD1	TGTGCCAGCAGTTTAACAACTCTACAGGGGGCCGGGGAGCTGTTTTTT	CASSLTTLQGAGELFF
TRBV5-4	TRBJ1-6	-	TRBD1	TGTGCCAGCAGAATGACAGGGGGTAATTCACCCCTCCACTTT	CASRMTGGNSPLHF
TRBV19	TRBJ2-3	-	TRBD1	TGTGCCAGTAGTACAGGACAGGGGGCGACAGATACGCAGTATTTT	CASSTGQGATDTQYF
TRBV12-5	TRBJ2-7	-	TRBD1	TGTGCTAGTGGTTTGGTGGTCGGGACAGGGTCCTACGAGCAGTACTTC	CASGLVVGTGSYEQYF
TRBV5-4	TRBJ2-7	-	TRBD2	TGTGCCAGCAGCTTGGCCAGCGGGACCTCTCGAGAGCAGTACTTC	CASSLASGTSREQYF
TRBV19	TRBJ2-5	few	TRBD2	TGTGCCAGTAGTATCGCGGGGGGCGCGTACCAAGAGACCCAGTACTTC	CASSIAGGAYQETQYF
TRBV7-3	TRBJ2-4	once	TRBD2	TGTGCCAGCAGCCTGTATGGAGCGGGGTTGGGAAACATTCAGTACTTC	CASSLYGAGLGNIQYF
TRBV2	TRBJ2-5	-	-	TGTGCCAGCAAGCCTGAAGAGACCCAGTACTTC	CASKPEETQYF
TRBV12-5	TRBJ1-4	-	TRBD1	TGTGCTAGTGGTCCGGGACAGGTGGGCACTAATGAAAAACTGTTTTTT	CASGPGQVGTNEKLFF
TRBV28	TRBJ1-2	-	-	TGTGCCAGCACCTTCCGGGCCAGGGCTGGCTACACCTTC	CASTFRARAGYTF
TRBV15	TRBJ2-2	-	TRBD2	TGTGCCACCAGCAGAGTAGCGGGAGTTTACACCGGGGAGCTGTTTTTT	CATSRVAGVYTGELFF
TRBV30	TRBJ1-2	-	-	TGTGCCACCTTCAGCGGGTGGGACTATGGCTACACCTTC	CATFSGWDYGYTF
TRBV12-5	TRBJ2-1	-	TRBD2	TGTGCTAGTGGTTTGGTAGGCCTTAGGGCGGGAGTTGTCAATGAGCAGTTCTTC	CASGLVGLRAGVVNEQFF
TRBV27	TRBJ2-7	-	-	TGTGCCAGCAGTTTAATCGGGGGCTCCTACGAGCAGTACTTC	CASSLIGGSYEQYF
TRBV9	TRBJ2-1	-	TRBD2	TGTGCCAGCAGCGTAGGAGTAGGTAGCGGGAGTTGGAATGAGCAGTTCTTC	CASSVGVGSGSWNEQFF
TRBV15	TRBJ2-7	-	TRBD2	TGTGCCACCAGCAGCGTGGTGGTTCGGGAGGCCCCCTACGAGCAGTACTTC	CATSSVVVREAPYEQYF
TRBV7-6	TRBJ2-2	-	TRBD2	TGTGCCAGCTCGGCAGCGGGGGCGAACACCGGGGAGCTGTTTTTT	CASSAAGANTGELFF
TRBV15	TRBJ2-7	-	TRBD1	TGTGCCACCAGCAGGACAGGGGGATGGTCCTACGAGCAGTACTTC	CATSRTGGWSYEQYF
TRBV23-1	TRBJ2-3	once	-	TGCGCCAGCACTCCCCGGGACTCTGGCACAGATACGCAGTATTTT	CASTPRDSGTDTQYF
TRBV7-2	TRBJ2-5	-	TRBD2	TGTGCCAGCAGAACTAGCGGCCTGTACCAAGAGACCCAGTACTTC	CASRTSGLYQETQYF
TRBV18	TRBJ2-3	-	TRBD2	TGTGCCAGCTCACCAAGGACTAGCGGAATCACAGATACGCAGTATTTT	CASSPRTSGITDTQYF
TRBV7-6	TRBJ2-7	-	-	TGTGCCAGCAGCCCCTTCGCTGGTCGATCGGACGAGCAGTACTTC	CASSPFAGRSDEQYF
TRBV6-5	TRBJ1-1	-	TRBD1	TGTGCCAGCAGTAGGAGAACAGGGGGCACTGAAGCTTTCTTT	CASSRRTGGTEAFF
TRBV6-1	TRBJ1-1	-	-	TGTGCCAGCAGTGGATGGAGACAGATGAACACTGAAGCTTTCTTT	CASSGWRQMNTEAFF
TRBV5-6	TRBJ2-1	-	-	TGTGCCAGCAGCTTGGATCTGGGGCGTATCAGCTCCTACAATGAGCAGTTCTTC	CASSLDLGRISSYNEQFF
TRBV7-8	TRBJ2-5	-	-	TGTGCCAGCAGCTTAGTCAGGACTCAAGAGACCCAGTACTTC	CASSLVRTQETQYF
TRBV6-5	TRBJ1-1	-	-	TGTGCCAGCAGTTACTGGAGAAATGCGGCGGGATCTGAAGCTTTCTTT	CASSYWRNAAGSEAFF
TRBV7-3	TRBJ2-7	-	TRBD2	TGTGCCAGCAGCTTGGCGGGGCGGGGGGCTCCCTACGAGCAGTACTTC	CASSLAGRGAPYEQYF
TRBV6-5	TRBJ1-4	-	TRBD1	TGTGCCAGCAGATCCCACGGGACAGGGTCCGAAAAACTGTTTTTT	CASRSHGTGSEKLFF
TRBV19	TRBJ2-7	-	-	TGTGCCAGTAGTGCCCGGACAGCACCCTACGAGCAGTACTTC	CASSARTAPYEQYF
TRBV11-2	TRBJ1-5	-	-	TGTGCCAGCAGCGAAACGGGGGGTCAGCCCCAGCATTTT	CASSETGGQPQHF